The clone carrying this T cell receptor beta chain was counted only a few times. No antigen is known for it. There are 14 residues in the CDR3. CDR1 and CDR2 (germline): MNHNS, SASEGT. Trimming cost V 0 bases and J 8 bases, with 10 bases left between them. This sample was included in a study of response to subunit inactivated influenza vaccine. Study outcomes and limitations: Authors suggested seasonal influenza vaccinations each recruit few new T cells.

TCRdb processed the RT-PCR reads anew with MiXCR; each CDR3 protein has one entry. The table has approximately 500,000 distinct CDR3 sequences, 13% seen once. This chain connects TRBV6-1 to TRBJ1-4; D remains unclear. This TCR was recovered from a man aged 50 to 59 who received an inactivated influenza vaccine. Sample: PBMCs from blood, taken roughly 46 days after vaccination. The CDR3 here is CASSEASGREKLFF. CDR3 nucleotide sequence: TGTGCCAGCAGTGAAGCCTCGGGAAGAGAAAAACTGTTTTTT.